The 19 T cell receptor beta chains below come from one sample, sequenced in a study of identical twins. TCRdb re-called the 5' RACE reads with MiXCR, one entry per CDR3 protein. Of about 690,000 distinct CDR3 sequences listed, roughly 6.2% were seen once; the top ten hold 1.5% to 2%. Input material: naive T cells sorted from blood. The origin of the receptors is a man between 18 and 35 years old in good health.

J is TRBJ2-2 and V is TRBV10-3; 10 nucleotides align to TRBD2. CDR3 length equals 16 residues. Per germline, CDR1 ENHRY and CDR2 SYGVKD. The V and J ends lost 2 bases and 6 bases, in that order; junction bases with no gene match: 6. The CDR3 loop is CAISEIGTSEAGELFF. Here the CDR3 DNA reads TGTGCCATCAGTGAGATTGGGACTAGCGAGGCCGGGGAGCTGTTTTTT.

This clonotype has at least ten counts. The chain employs TRBV12-3 or TRBV12-4 and TRBJ1-1; D gene uncertain. The CDR3 has 10 residues. V lost 5 bases to trimming and J lost 4 bases, with 2 bases between them. The CDR3: CASSSTEAFF. The CDR3 DNA reads TGTGCCAGCAGTAGCACTGAAGCTTTCTTT.

This clonotype was detected only a few times. The chain joins TRBV15 to TRBJ1-5; no firm D call. Germline CDR1 LNHNV, CDR2 YYDKDF (reference sequence). Trimming removed 3 bases from V and 4 bases from J, with 7 bases in between. This CDR3 contains 13 residues. The CDR3 loop is CATSREKNQPQHF. The CDR3 DNA is TGTGCCACCAGCAGGGAAAAAAATCAGCCCCAGCATTTT.

This clonotype has a handful of counts. The rearrangement joins TRBV11-3 to TRBJ2-2; D is undetermined. CDR1 SGHNT and CDR2 YENEEA come from the germline V gene. This CDR3 spans 15 amino acids. Trimming removed 1 base at V and 5 bases at J, with 11 bases between. As DNA, the CDR3 is TGTGCCAGCAGCTTAGCCGAGACGACAACCGGGGAGCTGTTTTTT. It specifies CASSLAETTTGELFF. The full variable domain, rest sourced from reference TRBV11-3 and TRBJ2-2, is EAGVVQSPRYKIIEKKQPVAFWCNPISGHNTLYWYLQNLGQGPELLIRYENEEAVDDSQLPKDRFSAERLKGVDSTLKIQPAELGDSAVYLCASSLAETTTGELFFGEGSRLTVL.

The genes are TRBV4-3 and TRBJ2-7; D gene unclear. CDR3 length equals 15 residues. Trimming took 0 bases from V and 3 from J, leaving 12 bases between them. Germline CDR1 reads LGHNA; CDR2 reads YSLEER. CDR3 loop: CASSQELKQNYEQYF. The CDR3 DNA sequence: TGCGCCAGCAGCCAAGAGTTGAAACAGAACTACGAGCAGTACTTC.

The chain is built from TRBV28 and TRBJ1-2, with TRBD1 identical over 12 bases. The V gene end was trimmed by 3 bases and the J gene end by 8 bases; junction bases not matched to a gene: 10. The CDR3 loop spans 16 amino acids. Germline assignment: CDR1 MDHEN and CDR2 SYDVKM. CDR3 coding DNA: TGTGCCAGCAGTTTCCCCGGGACAGGGGGCGCGTTGGGCTACACCTTC. As protein: CASSFPGTGGALGYTF.

This clonotype showed up many times. This sequence joins TRBV3-1 and TRBJ2-7, with 9 nucleotides matching TRBD2. Unmatched junction bases numbered 22, after V lost 1 base and J lost 6 bases. The CDR3 extends over 20 amino acids. Per the germline V gene, CDR1 is LGHDT and CDR2 is YNNKEL (reference sequence). The CDR3 sequence: CASSQVTDAGPFAAGGEQYF. CDR3 sequence (DNA): TGTGCCAGCAGCCAAGTAACCGACGCAGGACCCTTTGCAGCGGGAGGCGAGCAGTACTTC.

This clonotype appeared many times. The V gene is TRBV19, the J gene TRBJ1-1; no firm D call. V lost 1 base and J 7 bases, leaving 10 bases between the germline ends. Germline-derived CDR1 and CDR2 are LNHDA and SQIVND (reference sequence). The CDR3 covers 13 residues. The chain's CDR3 is CASSIVVGVEAFF. The DNA of the CDR3 is TGTGCCAGTAGTATAGTCGTCGGGGTTGAAGCTTTCTTT.

This clonotype was detected ten times or more. The chain couples TRBV24-1 to TRBJ2-1, with 12 bases that match TRBD2. Germline CDR1 and CDR2: KGHDR and SFDVKD. The CDR3 covers 16 residues. Unmatched junction bases numbered 14, after V lost 9 bases and J lost 9 bases. CDR3 DNA: TGTGCCACCGCGATAGGACTAGCGGGATCTGTAGGTGAGCAGTTCTTC. Its protein product is CATAIGLAGSVGEQFF.

The sample holds a few counts of this clonotype. The V call is TRBV20-1, the J call TRBJ2-1, with 7 bases that match TRBD2. J was trimmed by 5 bases and V by 4 bases; bases with no gene match: 8. Looked up from germline, CDR1 is DFQATT and CDR2 is SNEGSKA (reference sequence). The CDR3 loop spans 14 amino acids. The CDR3 DNA reads as TGCAGTGCTACTCAAGCGGGAAATCACAATGAGCAGTTCTTC. This sequence encodes CSATQAGNHNEQFF.

The V call is TRBV29-1, the J call TRBJ1-1, with D possibly matching TRBD1 (5 bases). V was cut by 0 bases and J by 4 bases, with 15 bases left in between. The germline gives CDR1 SQVTM, CDR2 ANQGSEA. The CDR3 is made up of 15 amino acids. The CDR3: CSVEESAGWSTEAFF. In DNA, the CDR3 is TGCAGCGTTGAAGAATCGGCAGGGTGGAGCACTGAAGCTTTCTTT.

In its sample, this clonotype was seen a few times. The chain recombines TRBV5-1 with TRBJ2-7, with 7 bases identical to TRBD2. V was pared by 2 bases and J by 6 bases, with 8 bases of the junction left unmatched. This CDR3 contains 14 residues. Germline V CDR1 and CDR2: SGHRS, YFSETQ. The CDR3 sequence: CASSLEGRAREQYF. For the CDR3, the DNA is TGCGCCAGCAGCTTAGAAGGGAGGGCCCGCGAGCAGTACTTC.

This clonotype came up a few times. This chain joins TRBV18 and TRBJ1-2; D may be TRBD1 (5 bases). CDR3 length: 14 amino acids. In germline, CDR1 is KGHSH, CDR2 LQKENI. Trimming took 0 bases from V and 5 from J, leaving 10 bases between them. The DNA for the CDR3 is TGTGCCAGCTCACCACCGGCAGGGACGTATGGCTACACCTTC. Its translation is CASSPPAGTYGYTF.

This clonotype appeared many times. This rearrangement joins TRBV6-8 to TRBJ1-5; D remains ambiguous. Germline values: CDR1 MNHGY, CDR2 SAAAGT. The CDR3 totals 12 residues. V gave up 9 bases and J gave up 5 bases, with 11 bases separating them. This CDR3 is CARADGHQPQHF. The CDR3 DNA reads TGTGCCAGAGCGGACGGGCATCAGCCCCAGCATTTT.

This clonotype has a handful of counts. This rearrangement joins TRBV30 to TRBJ2-5; TRBD2 matches at 9 bases. Germline assignment: CDR1 GTSNPN and CDR2 SVGIG (reference sequence). The CDR3 runs to 15 residues. V lost 3 bases and J lost 0; bases outside the gene matches: 5. CDR3 nucleotide sequence: TGTGCCTGGAGCGCCGGACTAGCGAACCAAGAGACCCAGTACTTC. Protein product: CAWSAGLANQETQYF.

The CDR3 sequence is CASSLGHFNQPQHF. CDR3 nucleotide sequence: TGTGCCAGCAGCTTGGGACATTTCAATCAGCCCCAGCATTTT. The gene calls are TRBV5-6 and TRBJ1-5; D not resolved. V lost 0 bases to trimming and J lost 3 bases, with 7 bases between them. CDR1 is SGHDT, CDR2 YYEEEE, per germline. The length of the CDR3 is 14 residues.

The sample holds a few counts of this clonotype. The chain combines TRBV20-1 with TRBJ2-3; no firm D call. Germline CDR1 DFQATT, CDR2 SNEGSKA (reference sequence). The CDR3 runs 12 residues. CDR3 sequence: CSHRTRTDTQYF. Written as DNA, the CDR3 is TGCAGCCACAGAACGAGGACAGATACGCAGTATTTT.

Remarks on this clonotype: Being one base from a much bigger clone, this may be a read error. The chain uses TRBV29-1 and TRBJ2-3; 10 bases are shared with TRBD1. V trimming: 0 bases; J trimming: 5 bases; junction bases outside the gene matches: 2. Germline V gene lookup returns CDR1 SQVTM and CDR2 ANQGSEA. This CDR3 contains 14 residues. CDR3 amino acids: CSVEETGGIDTQYF. CDR3 nucleotide sequence: TGCAGCGTTGAAGAGACAGGGGGCATAGATACGCAGTATTTT.

This clonotype came up a few times. The chain is built from TRBV7-2 and TRBJ2-1, with D unclear. Germline values: CDR1 SGHTA, CDR2 FQGNSA. Trimming took 2 bases from V and 5 from J, leaving 16 bases between them. This CDR3 comprises 16 residues. For the CDR3, the DNA is TGTGCCAGCAGCTTATTCCCGAGAACGAAGAACAATGAGCAGTTCTTC. It is translated as CASSLFPRTKNNEQFF. The whole variable domain, filled in from reference TRBV7-2 and TRBJ2-1, reads GAGVSQSPSNKVTEKGKDVELRCDPISGHTALYWYRQSLGQGLEFLIYFQGNSAPDKSGLPSDRFSAERTGGSVSTLTIQRTQQEDSAVYLCASSLFPRTKNNEQFFGPGTRLTVL.